This T cell receptor (beta chain) was recovered during a study of CD8+CD57+ T cells in acquired aplastic anemia. At the level of the study: The mean DNA yield obtained from sorted CD4+ and CD8+ cells came to about 3.2 ug. Study-wide points: The study identified roughly 31 CD8+ CDR3 sequences shared by patients and controls.

On this clonotype itself: Its antigen is still unknown.

Using genomic DNA as the template, TCR beta VDJ and CDR3 profiling was carried out. TCRdb passed the reads through MiXCR, listing each CDR3 protein once. Of around 180,000 distinct CDR3 sequences in the sample, under 70% were seen once. The V gene's germline CDR1 is KGHDR and CDR2 SFDVKD. V dropped 7 bases and J dropped 7 bases, with 10 bases sitting between them. The CDR3 extends over 13 amino acids. This receptor was taken from a human donor with severe aplastic anemia or a healthy control (not recorded which). Source material: sorted CD4+, CD8+, or CD8+CD57+ T cells (not recorded which) from PBMCs. The chain uses TRBV24-1 and TRBJ1-6, with D perhaps TRBD1 (6 bases). CDR3 amino acids: CATSQGNNSPLHF. The CDR3 DNA is TGTGCCACCAGCCAGGGGAACAATTCACCCCTCCACTTT.